This entry lists 30 T cell receptor beta chains sequenced from one sample in a study of cytomegalovirus exposure and HLA in healthy donors. Both 60 Vbeta primers and 13 Jbeta primers went into the PCR. Data came from immunoSEQ multiplex PCR; TCRdb stores just in-frame clones and leaves some out. The sample comprises around 100,000 clones, roughly 80% of which are singletons, and around 5.8% rests with the top ten. The sample was PBMCs. All receptors come from a woman in her 30s in good health and CMV-seropositive.

This clone was seen once. This rearrangement joins TRBV10-3 to TRBJ2-1; 10 bases are a match to TRBD2. Germline assignment: CDR1 ENHRY and CDR2 SYGVKD. V trimming: 0 bases; J trimming: 5 bases; junction bases outside the gene matches: 4. The CDR3 is 16 residues long. In nucleotides, the CDR3 is TGTGCCATCAGTGAGTCTCCCCTAGCGGGGGACAATGAGCAGTTCTTC. Translated: CAISESPLAGDNEQFF.

This chain joins TRBV2 and TRBJ2-5; 11 positions agree with TRBD2. Germline CDR1 is SNHLY and CDR2 is FYNNEI. CDR3 length: 15 amino acids. V gave up 5 bases and J gave up 4 bases; unmatched junction bases: 6. CDR3 bases: TGTGCCAGCAGTCGCCCTGGACTAGCGGGAGAGACCCAGTACTTC. Its translation is CASSRPGLAGETQYF.

The chain employs TRBV6-1 and TRBJ2-4, with 7 bases matching TRBD1. V trimming: 6 bases; J trimming: 2 bases; junction bases outside the gene matches: 7. CDR1 is MNHNS, CDR2 SASEGT, per germline. The CDR3 spans 15 residues. The CDR3, as DNA: TGTGCCAGCAGAAGGACAGGAGCATCCAAAAACATTCAGTACTTC. Translated: CASRRTGASKNIQYF.

The chain's CDR3 is CASSAIAGGNNEQFF. CDR3 nucleotide sequence: TGTGCCAGCAGCGCTATAGCGGGGGGAAACAATGAGCAGTTCTTC. The chain recombines TRBV7-2 with TRBJ2-1, with 10 bases that match TRBD2. V lost 5 bases, J lost 5 bases, and 6 bases stayed unmatched. This CDR3 is 15 amino acids long. Germline loops: CDR1 SGHTA, CDR2 FQGNSA.

The chain combines TRBV7-2 with TRBJ1-4; TRBD1 aligns across 8 bases. CDR3 length equals 15 residues. J lost 8 bases, V lost 6 bases, and 11 bases had no gene match. Per the germline V gene, CDR1 is SGHTA and CDR2 is FQGNSA. CDR3 residues: CASRLSGQGKEKLFF. The DNA for the CDR3 is TGTGCCAGCAGGTTATCAGGACAGGGAAAGGAAAAACTGTTTTTT.

This chain uses TRBV10-3 with TRBJ1-2; 7 bases are a match to TRBD1. The CDR3 covers 16 residues. Germline CDR1 and CDR2: ENHRY and SYGVKD. V trimming: 6 bases; J trimming: 0 bases; junction bases outside the gene matches: 10. The DNA of the CDR3 is TGTGCCATCAGCGTCCCGGGACAGATTACTAACTATGGCTACACCTTC. Protein: CAISVPGQITNYGYTF.

The V and J genes are TRBV10-3 and TRBJ2-7, with D maybe TRBD1 (6 bases). Germline values: CDR1 ENHRY, CDR2 SYGVKD. Deletions cut 10 bases from V and 0 bases from J, with 10 bases between. The CDR3 runs to 12 residues. The chain's CDR3 is CATGHNSYEQYF. CDR3 DNA: TGTGCCACGGGACACAACTCCTACGAGCAGTACTTC.

J is TRBJ2-4 and V is TRBV25-1; weak D call: TRBD1 (5 bases). Germline CDR1 reads MGHDK; CDR2 reads SYGVNS. The CDR3 has 12 residues. Deletions cut 2 bases from V and 6 bases from J, with 5 bases between. The CDR3 loop is CASSEQGNIQYF. DNA for the CDR3: TGTGCCAGCAGTGAACAGGGAAACATTCAGTACTTC.

The rearrangement uses TRBV25-1 and TRBJ2-5; 9 bases match TRBD2. From germline, CDR1 is MGHDK and CDR2 SYGVNS. The trim removed 3 bases at V and 5 bases at J, leaving 13 bases unmatched. The CDR3 contains 17 residues. The DNA for the CDR3 is TGTGCCAGCAGTGATTCGGTTCGCGGGGGGGCTTCTGAGACCCAGTACTTC. Translation gives CASSDSVRGGASETQYF.

The chain links TRBV5-1 to TRBJ1-6, with D uncertain. V lost 2 bases and J lost 10, with 13 bases in between. Looked up from germline, CDR1 is SGHRS and CDR2 is YFSETQ. CDR3 length equals 14 residues. The CDR3 bases are TGCGCCAGCAGCTTACACGGGTCTGACTCACCCCTCCACTTT. Encoded protein: CASSLHGSDSPLHF. The whole variable domain, remainder taken from reference TRBV5-1 and TRBJ1-6, is KAGVTQTPRYLIKTRGQQVTLSCSPISGHRSVSWYQQTPGQGLQFLFEYFSETQRNKGNFPGRFSGRQFSNSRSEMNVSTLELGDSALYLCASSLHGSDSPLHFGNGTRLTVT.

The V and J genes are TRBV6-4 and TRBJ2-2; perhaps TRBD2 as D (6 bases). Germline V gives CDR1 MRHNA, CDR2 SNTAGT. The CDR3 length is 14 residues. Trimming took off 8 bases at V and 6 bases at J, with 16 bases between the two ends. CDR3 in amino acids: CASARESSAGELFF. DNA of the CDR3: TGTGCCAGCGCCCGGGAGAGTTCGGCCGGGGAGCTGTTTTTT.

Comment on this clone: Other nucleotide sequences from this sample produce the same CDR3. The V and J genes are TRBV19 and TRBJ2-7; TRBD2 aligns across 8 bases. J gave up 3 bases and V 3 bases, and 1 base lay outside the gene matches. The CDR3 contains 13 residues. Per the germline V gene, CDR1 is LNHDA and CDR2 is SQIVND (reference sequence). The CDR3 DNA is TGTGCCAGTAGTATCAGCGGGAGCTACGAGCAGTACTTC. Translated, it gives CASSISGSYEQYF.

The chain carries TRBV21-1 and TRBJ2-7; the listed D gene, TRBD1, was not tested against the DNA. TRBV21-1 is recorded as a pseudogene. The CDR3 runs 14 residues. The CDR3 sequence: CASSNLDTNYEQYF. The CDR3 DNA reads as TGTGCCAGCAGCAACCTGGACACCAACTACGAGCAGTACTTC.

V and J are TRBV5-6 and TRBJ2-5; maybe TRBD2 (5 bases). This CDR3 is built from 14 residues. Trimming removed 0 bases at V and 11 bases at J, with 17 bases between. The germline V gene has CDR1 SGHDT and CDR2 YYEEEE. The CDR3 protein is CASSLDLWSWEQYF. CDR3 DNA sequence: TGTGCCAGCAGCTTGGATCTTTGGTCGTGGGAGCAGTACTTC.

This clone was counted only a few times. The chain joins TRBV10-3 to TRBJ1-1, with D unresolved. The CDR3 has 11 amino acids. The germline CDR1 and CDR2 sequences are ENHRY and SYGVKD. The V end lost 3 bases, the J end lost 7 bases, and 6 bases lay between the germline ends. Here the CDR3 DNA reads TGTGCCATCAGTGAATCTGTTGAAGCTTTCTTT. It encodes CAISESVEAFF.

This sequence joins TRBV21-1 and TRBJ2-3; TRBD2 was called by the table and not checked on the DNA. TRBV21-1 is a pseudogene locus. The CDR3 totals 18 residues. CDR3 protein: CASSPRPLAGSSTDTQYF. CDR3 sequence (DNA): TGTGCCAGCAGCCCTCGCCCCCTAGCGGGTTCTAGCACAGATACGCAGTATTTT.

In its sample, this clone is large. This chain connects TRBV5-6 to TRBJ1-5, with 7 positions matching TRBD1. The CDR3 extends over 18 amino acids. V lost 5 bases and J lost 0; bases outside the gene matches: 14. Germline V CDR1 and CDR2: SGHDT, YYEEEE. CDR3 DNA sequence: TGTGCCAGCAGGCGAAACAGGGACAGCCGGTATAGCAATCAGCCCCAGCATTTT. Its protein product is CASRRNRDSRYSNQPQHF. The full variable domain, in which reference TRBV5-6 and TRBJ1-5 provide the parts outside the CDR3, is DAGVTQSPTHLIKTRGQQVTLRCSPKSGHDTVSWYQQALGQGPQFIFQYYEEEERQRGNFPDRFSGHQFPNYSSELNVNALLLGDSALYLCASRRNRDSRYSNQPQHFGDGTRLSIL.

The chain links TRBV6-5 to TRBJ1-6; 7 bases agree with TRBD1. In germline, CDR1 is MNHEY, CDR2 SVGAGI. This CDR3 region has 15 residues. V trimming: 5 bases; J trimming: 5 bases; junction bases outside the gene matches: 6. The DNA for the CDR3 is TGTGCCAGCAGTCCCAGGGACAGAAATAATTCACCCCTCCACTTT. This gives the protein CASSPRDRNNSPLHF.

The rearrangement joins TRBV6-5 to TRBJ1-5; D gene uncertain. V was trimmed by 5 bases and J by 7 bases, leaving 12 bases between them. The CDR3 has 13 residues. CDR1 MNHEY and CDR2 SVGAGI come from the germline V gene. Here the CDR3 reads CASSETQQQPQHF. CDR3 in DNA: TGTGCCAGCAGTGAAACACAACAACAGCCCCAGCATTTT.

This clone was detected only once. The chain links TRBV15 to TRBJ2-1; D is perhaps TRBD2 (7 bases). This CDR3 has 15 residues. The V end was cut by 1 base, the J end by 4 bases, with 11 bases between. Germline V CDR1 and CDR2: LNHNV, YYDKDF (reference sequence). The CDR3 nucleotides are TGTGCCACCAGCAGAGCGGAGGGGGGGTACAATGAGCAGTTCTTC. Translation gives CATSRAEGGYNEQFF. Together with reference TRBV15 and TRBJ2-1, the CDR3 gives the full variable domain: DAMVIQNPRYQVTQFGKPVTLSCSQTLNHNVMYWYQQKSSQAPKLLFHYYDKDFNNEADTPDNFQSRRPNTSFCFLDIRSPGLGDTAMYLCATSRAEGGYNEQFFGPGTRLTVL.

V gene TRBV5-6 combines with J gene TRBJ1-2; possible D gene TRBD1, 6 bases. This CDR3 comprises 15 residues. The germline CDR1 and CDR2 sequences are SGHDT and YYEEEE. V gave up 0 bases and J gave up 6 bases, with 15 bases separating them. The CDR3 sequence: CASSLGGQGLDGYTF. The CDR3 coding sequence is TGTGCCAGCAGCTTGGGGGGGCAGGGCTTAGATGGCTACACCTTC. The full variable domain, with the rest looked up from reference TRBV5-6 and TRBJ1-2, is DAGVTQSPTHLIKTRGQQVTLRCSPKSGHDTVSWYQQALGQGPQFIFQYYEEEERQRGNFPDRFSGHQFPNYSSELNVNALLLGDSALYLCASSLGGQGLDGYTFGSGTRLTVV.

The rearrangement links TRBV27 to TRBJ1-4, with D unresolved. Germline CDR1 is MNHEY and CDR2 is SMNVEV (reference sequence). Trimming removed 8 bases at V and 1 base at J, with 23 bases between. The CDR3 has 18 residues. For the CDR3, the DNA is TGTGCCAGCGTCCCTCGGGCGGAGGAACTGATAACTAATGAAAAACTGTTTTTT. Protein sequence: CASVPRAEELITNEKLFF.

The chain recombines TRBV5-4 with TRBJ2-7, with TRBD2 matching 10 bases. The germline V gene encodes CDR1 SGHNT and CDR2 YYREEE (reference sequence). The CDR3 runs to 14 residues. V lost 5 bases to trimming and J lost 2 bases; unmatched junction nucleotides: 4. This chain's CDR3 is CASRRAGGPYEQYF. DNA for the CDR3: TGTGCCAGCAGGCGAGCGGGGGGGCCCTACGAGCAGTACTTC.

The genes are TRBV5-1 and TRBJ1-1; perhaps TRBD1 as D (5 bases). The CDR3 covers 15 residues. Trimming shortened V by 0 bases and J by 4 bases, and 13 bases separated the two germline ends. In germline, CDR1 is SGHRS, CDR2 YFSETQ. CDR3 loop: CASSLGGARVTEAFF. The CDR3, as DNA: TGCGCCAGCAGCTTGGGCGGGGCGCGGGTCACTGAAGCTTTCTTT.

The chain combines TRBV9 with TRBJ1-2; 9 bases match TRBD1. Germline CDR1 reads SGDLS; CDR2 reads YYNGEE. V was clipped by 0 bases and J by 8 bases; unmatched bases: 8. The CDR3 length is 15 residues. CDR3 bases: TGTGCCAGCAGCGTAGAGGGGTGGACAGGGGAAGGCTACACCTTC. It is translated as CASSVEGWTGEGYTF.

CDR3 sequence: CAISESRTSSTDTQYF. CDR3 coding DNA: TGTGCCATCAGTGAATCAAGGACTAGTAGCACAGATACGCAGTATTTT. The rearrangement uses TRBV10-3 and TRBJ2-3, with 7 bases identical to TRBD2. Germline lookup yields CDR1 ENHRY and CDR2 SYGVKD. The CDR3 loop spans 16 amino acids. V was pared by 3 bases and J by 0 bases, with 6 bases of the junction left unmatched.

The chain employs TRBV5-4 and TRBJ1-6, with D maybe TRBD1 (5 bases). Trimming took off 0 bases at V and 6 bases at J, with 10 bases between the two ends. The germline V gene encodes CDR1 SGHNT and CDR2 YYREEE (reference sequence). The CDR3 consists of 15 residues. Written as DNA, the CDR3 is TGTGCCAGCAGCTTGGGACAGACACCTAATTCACCCCTCCACTTT. It specifies CASSLGQTPNSPLHF.

The V and J genes are TRBV13 and TRBJ2-5; 10 bases line up with TRBD2. From germline, CDR1 is PRHDT and CDR2 FYEKMQ (reference sequence). The CDR3 has 17 amino acids. Germline trimming cut 5 bases from V and 0 bases from J; bases unmatched to any gene: 9. CDR3 bases: TGTGCCAGCAGCACGGTAGCGGGGGGCCTGTACCAAGAGACCCAGTACTTC. This translates into CASSTVAGGLYQETQYF. Drawing the rest from reference TRBV13 and TRBJ2-5, the complete variable domain is AAGVIQSPRHLIKEKRETATLKCYPIPRHDTVYWYQQGPGQDPQFLISFYEKMQSDKGSIPDRFSAQQFSDYHSELNMSSLELGDSALYFCASSTVAGGLYQETQYFGPGTRLLVL.

The genes are TRBV2 and TRBJ2-5; D not certain. The J call could be wrong; TRBJ2-7 is a better fit for the DNA end. The germline V gene has CDR1 SNHLY and CDR2 FYNNEI. The CDR3 length is 14 residues. CDR3 protein: CASSEGEYSYEQYF. CDR3 bases: TGTGCCAGCAGTGAAGGAGAATACTCCTACGAGCAGTACTTC.

J is TRBJ2-7 and V is TRBV5-1; 10 bases agree with TRBD2. Germline assignment: CDR1 SGHRS and CDR2 YFSETQ. CDR3 length: 15 amino acids. V lost 4 bases to trimming and J lost 1 base; unmatched junction nucleotides: 5. The CDR3: CASSSGTSDSYEQYF. In nucleotides, the CDR3 is TGCGCCAGCAGCAGCGGGACTAGCGATTCCTACGAGCAGTACTTC.